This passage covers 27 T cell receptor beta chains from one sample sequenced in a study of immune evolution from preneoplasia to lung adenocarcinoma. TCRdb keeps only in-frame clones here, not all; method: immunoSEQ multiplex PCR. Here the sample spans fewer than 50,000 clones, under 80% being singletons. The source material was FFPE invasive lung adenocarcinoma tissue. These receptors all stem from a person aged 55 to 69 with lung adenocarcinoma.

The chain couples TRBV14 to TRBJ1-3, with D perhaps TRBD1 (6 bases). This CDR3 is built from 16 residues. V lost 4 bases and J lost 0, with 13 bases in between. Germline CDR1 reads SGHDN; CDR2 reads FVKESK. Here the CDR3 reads CASSRGLILSGNTIYF. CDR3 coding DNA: TGTGCCAGCAGCCGGGGGCTTATTCTCTCTGGAAACACCATATATTTT.

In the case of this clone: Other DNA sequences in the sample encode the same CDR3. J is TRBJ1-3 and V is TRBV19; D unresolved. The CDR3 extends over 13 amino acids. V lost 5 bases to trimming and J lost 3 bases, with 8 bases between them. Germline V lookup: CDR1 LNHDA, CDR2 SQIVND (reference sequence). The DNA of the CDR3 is TGTGCCAGTAGTCGGACGGTTGGAAACACCATATATTTT. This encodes CASSRTVGNTIYF.

CDR3 in amino acids: CASSLNVGGGNTEAFF. DNA for the CDR3: TGTGCCAGCAGTTTAAATGTAGGAGGGGGCAACACTGAAGCTTTCTTT. The gene calls are TRBV28 and TRBJ1-1, with 7 bases fitting TRBD1. Germline values: CDR1 MDHEN, CDR2 SYDVKM. CDR3 size: 16 residues. V was clipped by 2 bases and J by 2 bases; unmatched bases: 8. Using reference TRBV28 and TRBJ1-1 for the parts outside the CDR3, the full variable domain is DVKVTQSSRYLVKRTGEKVFLECVQDMDHENMFWYRQDPGLGLRLIYFSYDVKMKEKGDIPEGYSVSREKKERFSLILESASTNQTSMYLCASSLNVGGGNTEAFFGQGTRLTVV.

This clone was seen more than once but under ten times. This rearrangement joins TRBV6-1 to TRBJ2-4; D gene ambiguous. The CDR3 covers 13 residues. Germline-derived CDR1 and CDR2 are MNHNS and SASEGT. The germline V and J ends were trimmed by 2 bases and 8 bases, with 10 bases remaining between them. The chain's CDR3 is CASSEPPLDIQYF. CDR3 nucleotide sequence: TGTGCCAGCAGTGAACCACCGTTAGACATTCAGTACTTC.

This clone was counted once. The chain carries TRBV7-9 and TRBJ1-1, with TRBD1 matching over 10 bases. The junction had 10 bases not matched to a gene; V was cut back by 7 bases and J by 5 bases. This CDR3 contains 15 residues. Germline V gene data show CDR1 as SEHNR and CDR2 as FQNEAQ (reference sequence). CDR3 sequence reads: CASTPPGTGDTEAFF. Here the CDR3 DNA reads TGTGCCAGCACCCCCCCCGGGACAGGGGATACTGAAGCTTTCTTT. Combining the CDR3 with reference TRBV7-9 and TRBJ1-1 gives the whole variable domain DTGVSQNPRHKITKRGQNVTFRCDPISEHNRLYWYRQTLGQGPEFLTYFQNEAQLEKSRLLSDRFSAERPKGSFSTLEIQRTEQGDSAMYLCASTPPGTGDTEAFFGQGTRLTVV.

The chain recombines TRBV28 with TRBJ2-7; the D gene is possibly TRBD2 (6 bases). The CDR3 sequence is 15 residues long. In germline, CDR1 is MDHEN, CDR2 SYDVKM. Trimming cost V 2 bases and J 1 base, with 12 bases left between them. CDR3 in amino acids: CASSLPPGTSYEQYF. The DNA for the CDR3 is TGTGCCAGCAGTTTACCTCCCGGGACTTCCTACGAGCAGTACTTC.

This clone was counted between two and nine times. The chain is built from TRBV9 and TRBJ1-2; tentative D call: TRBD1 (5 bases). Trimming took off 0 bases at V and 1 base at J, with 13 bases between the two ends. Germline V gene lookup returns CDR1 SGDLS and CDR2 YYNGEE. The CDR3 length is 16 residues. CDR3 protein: CASSVGGAIRNYGYTF. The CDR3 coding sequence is TGTGCCAGCAGCGTAGGGGGCGCGATACGTAACTATGGCTACACCTTC. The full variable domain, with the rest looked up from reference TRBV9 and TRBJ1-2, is DSGVTQTPKHLITATGQRVTLRCSPRSGDLSVYWYQQSLDQGLQFLIQYYNGEERAKGNILERFSAQQFPDLHSELNLSSLELGDSALYFCASSVGGAIRNYGYTFGSGTRLTVV.

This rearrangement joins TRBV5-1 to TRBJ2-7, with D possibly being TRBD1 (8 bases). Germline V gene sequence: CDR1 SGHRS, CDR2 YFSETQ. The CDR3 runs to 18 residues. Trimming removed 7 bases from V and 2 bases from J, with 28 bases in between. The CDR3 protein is CASSPGGMPPGLAYEQYF. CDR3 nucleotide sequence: TGCGCCAGCTCCCCAGGGGGCATGCCACCCGGACTAGCCTACGAGCAGTACTTC.

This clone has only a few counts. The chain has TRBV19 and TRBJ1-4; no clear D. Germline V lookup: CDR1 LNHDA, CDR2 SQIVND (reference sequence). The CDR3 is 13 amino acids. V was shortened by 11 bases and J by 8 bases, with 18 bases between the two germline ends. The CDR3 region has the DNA TGTGCCTGCAGAGAGGCTAGTGAGGAAAAACTGTTTTTT. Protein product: CACREASEEKLFF.

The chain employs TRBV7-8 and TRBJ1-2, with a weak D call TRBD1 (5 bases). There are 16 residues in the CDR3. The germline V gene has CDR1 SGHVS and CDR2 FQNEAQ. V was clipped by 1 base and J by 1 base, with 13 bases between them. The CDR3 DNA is TGTGCCAGCAGCTTAGGGACCTCCAGGGTTAACTATGGCTACACCTTC. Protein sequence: CASSLGTSRVNYGYTF.

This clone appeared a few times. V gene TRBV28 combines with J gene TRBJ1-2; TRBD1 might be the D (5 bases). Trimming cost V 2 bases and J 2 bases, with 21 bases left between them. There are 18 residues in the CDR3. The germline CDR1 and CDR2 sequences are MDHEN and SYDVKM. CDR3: CASSLGPIRRGPNYGYTF. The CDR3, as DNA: TGTGCCAGCAGTTTAGGCCCCATAAGGAGGGGCCCGAACTATGGCTACACCTTC.

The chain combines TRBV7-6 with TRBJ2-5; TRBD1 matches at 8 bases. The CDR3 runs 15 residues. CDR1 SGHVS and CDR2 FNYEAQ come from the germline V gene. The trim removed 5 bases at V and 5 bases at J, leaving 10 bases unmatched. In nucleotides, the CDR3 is TGTGCCAGCAGCCTGGGACAGGCTAATTGGGAGACCCAGTACTTC. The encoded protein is CASSLGQANWETQYF.

CDR3 region: CASSEQGRPTDTQYF. For the CDR3, the DNA is TGTGCCAGCAGTGAACAGGGACGGCCCACAGATACGCAGTATTTT. The chain employs TRBV25-1 and TRBJ2-3; D tentatively fits TRBD1 or TRBD2 (5 bases each). Germline lookup yields CDR1 MGHDK and CDR2 SYGVNS. The germline V and J ends were trimmed by 2 bases and 2 bases, with 11 bases remaining between them. The CDR3 totals 15 residues.

Here the CDR3 reads CASSQGWVAFGTGYEQYF. CDR3 DNA: TGCGCCAGCAGCCAAGGGTGGGTTGCGTTCGGGACAGGATACGAGCAGTACTTC. The rearrangement joins TRBV4-1 to TRBJ2-7; the match to TRBD1 covers 8 bases. The germline gives CDR1 MGHRA, CDR2 YSYEKL. V lost 1 base to trimming and J lost 4 bases; unmatched junction nucleotides: 15. The CDR3 is 18 residues long.

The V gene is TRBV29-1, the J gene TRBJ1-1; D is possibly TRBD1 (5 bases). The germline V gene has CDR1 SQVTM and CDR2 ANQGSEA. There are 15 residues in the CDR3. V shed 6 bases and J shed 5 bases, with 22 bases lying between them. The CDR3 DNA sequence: TGCAGCGTCGGATTCCAATGGGGCCGAGAGACTGAAGCTTTCTTT. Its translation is CSVGFQWGRETEAFF.

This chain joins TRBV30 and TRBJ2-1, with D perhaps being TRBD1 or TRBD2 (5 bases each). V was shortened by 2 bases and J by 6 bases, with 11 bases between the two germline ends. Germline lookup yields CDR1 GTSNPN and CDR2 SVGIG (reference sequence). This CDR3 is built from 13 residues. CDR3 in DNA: TGTGCCTGGAGTAGAGGGGTTCCCAATGAGCAGTTCTTC. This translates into CAWSRGVPNEQFF.

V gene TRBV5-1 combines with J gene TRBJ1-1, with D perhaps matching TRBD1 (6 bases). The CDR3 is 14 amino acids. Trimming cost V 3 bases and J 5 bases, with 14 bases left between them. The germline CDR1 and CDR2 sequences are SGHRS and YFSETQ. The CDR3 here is CASSWGIGGTEAFF. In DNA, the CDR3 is TGCGCCAGCAGCTGGGGGATAGGGGGTACTGAAGCTTTCTTT.

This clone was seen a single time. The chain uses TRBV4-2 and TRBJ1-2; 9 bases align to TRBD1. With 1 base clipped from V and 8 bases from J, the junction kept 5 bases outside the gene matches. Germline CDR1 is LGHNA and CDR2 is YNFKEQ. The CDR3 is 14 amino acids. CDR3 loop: CASSQVRDREGYTF. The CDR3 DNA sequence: TGTGCCAGCAGCCAAGTCCGGGACAGGGAAGGCTACACCTTC.

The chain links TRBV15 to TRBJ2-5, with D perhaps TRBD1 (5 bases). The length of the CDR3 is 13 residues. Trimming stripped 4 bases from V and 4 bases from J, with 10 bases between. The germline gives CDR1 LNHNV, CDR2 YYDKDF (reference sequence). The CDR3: CATSTSDRETQYF. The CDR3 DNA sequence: TGTGCCACCAGCACCTCTGACAGAGAGACCCAGTACTTC.

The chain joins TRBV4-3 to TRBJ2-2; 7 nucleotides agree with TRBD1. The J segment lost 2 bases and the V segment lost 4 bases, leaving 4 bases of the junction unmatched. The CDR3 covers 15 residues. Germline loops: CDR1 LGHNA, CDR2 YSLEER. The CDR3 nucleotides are TGCGCCAGCAGCCCCGGGACAGACAACACCGGGGAGCTGTTTTTT. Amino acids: CASSPGTDNTGELFF.

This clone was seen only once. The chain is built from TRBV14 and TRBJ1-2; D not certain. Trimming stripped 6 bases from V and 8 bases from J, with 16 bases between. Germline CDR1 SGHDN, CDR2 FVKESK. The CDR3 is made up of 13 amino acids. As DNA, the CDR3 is TGTGCCAGCAGTCATTCCCGGAGCTGGGGCTACACCTTC. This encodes CASSHSRSWGYTF.

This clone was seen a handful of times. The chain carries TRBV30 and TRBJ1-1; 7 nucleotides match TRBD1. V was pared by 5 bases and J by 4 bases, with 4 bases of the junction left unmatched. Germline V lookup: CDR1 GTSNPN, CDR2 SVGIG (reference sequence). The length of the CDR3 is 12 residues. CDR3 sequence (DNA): TGTGCCTGGGGGCAGGGGGTCACTGAAGCTTTCTTT. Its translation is CAWGQGVTEAFF.

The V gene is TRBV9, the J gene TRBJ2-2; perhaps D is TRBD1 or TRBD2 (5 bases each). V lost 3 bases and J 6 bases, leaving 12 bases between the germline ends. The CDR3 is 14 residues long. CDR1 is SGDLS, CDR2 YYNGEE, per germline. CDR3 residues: CASSGDPGSGELFF. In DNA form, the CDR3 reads TGTGCCAGCAGCGGGGACCCCGGATCCGGGGAGCTGTTTTTT.

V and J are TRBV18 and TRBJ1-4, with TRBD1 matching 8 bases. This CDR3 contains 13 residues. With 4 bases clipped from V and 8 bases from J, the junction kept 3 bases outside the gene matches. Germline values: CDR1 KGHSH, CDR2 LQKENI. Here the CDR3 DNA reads TGTGCCAGCTCACTTCAGGGGGCGGAAAAACTGTTTTTT. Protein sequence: CASSLQGAEKLFF.

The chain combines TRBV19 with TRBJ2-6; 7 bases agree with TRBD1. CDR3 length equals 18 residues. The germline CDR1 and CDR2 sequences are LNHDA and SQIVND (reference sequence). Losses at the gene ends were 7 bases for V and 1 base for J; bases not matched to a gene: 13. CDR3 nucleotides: TGTGCCAGTAAACAGGGGATTCAAGTCAGTTCTGGGGCCAACGTCCTGACTTTC. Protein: CASKQGIQVSSGANVLTF.

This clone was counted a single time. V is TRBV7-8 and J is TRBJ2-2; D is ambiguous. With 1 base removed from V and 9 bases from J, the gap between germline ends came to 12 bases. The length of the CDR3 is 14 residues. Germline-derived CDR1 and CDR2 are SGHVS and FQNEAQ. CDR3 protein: CASSLGSALRELFF. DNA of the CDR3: TGTGCCAGCAGCTTAGGTTCTGCTCTCCGGGAGCTGTTTTTT.

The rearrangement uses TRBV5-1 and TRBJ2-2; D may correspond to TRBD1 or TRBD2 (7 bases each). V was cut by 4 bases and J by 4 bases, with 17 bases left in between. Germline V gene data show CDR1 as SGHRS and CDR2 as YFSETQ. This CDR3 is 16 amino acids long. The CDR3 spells CASSGGGGRVTGELFF. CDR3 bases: TGCGCCAGCAGCGGAGGGGGCGGGAGAGTCACCGGGGAGCTGTTTTTT.